What follows are 20 T cell receptor beta chains derived from one specimen sequenced in a study of cytomegalovirus exposure and HLA in healthy donors. 13 Jbeta primers and 60 Vbeta primers were used for the PCR. Sequenced by immunoSEQ multiplex PCR; TCRdb stores in-frame clones only, minus some. The table has fewer than 200,000 clones, roughly 80% seen once; the top ten hold 3.5% to 5%. The specimen was PBMCs. The receptors stem from a man aged 40-49 years in good health and CMV-seronegative.

The chain combines TRBV7-9 with TRBJ2-1, with 9 bases that match TRBD2. The CDR3 sequence is 15 residues long. Germline values: CDR1 SEHNR, CDR2 FQNEAQ (reference sequence). Trimming removed 8 bases from V and 4 bases from J; junction bases left unmatched: 9. The chain's CDR3 is CASRGAGGLYNEQFF. CDR3 nucleotide sequence: TGTGCCAGCCGAGGGGCGGGGGGGCTTTACAATGAGCAGTTCTTC.

This clone came up a few times. The chain has TRBV5-1 and TRBJ2-3; D is ambiguous. The CDR3 has 15 amino acids. Trimming removed 0 bases at V and 1 base at J, with 9 bases between. Per germline, CDR1 SGHRS and CDR2 YFSETQ. CDR3 sequence (DNA): TGCGCCAGCAGCTTGGATCAACACCGCACAGATACGCAGTATTTT. It translates to CASSLDQHRTDTQYF.

The DNA of the CDR3 is TGTGCCAGCAGCCTCCCTAACGGGATGAGCACTGAAGCTTTCTTT. Translated: CASSLPNGMSTEAFF. The chain employs TRBV7-9 and TRBJ1-1, with D unclear. CDR1 SEHNR and CDR2 FQNEAQ come from the germline V gene (reference sequence). The CDR3 is 15 amino acids. The germline V and J ends were trimmed by 5 bases and 4 bases, with 17 bases remaining between them.

This clone was observed a single time. The J gene is TRBJ1-1, the V gene TRBV18; 10 nucleotides agree with TRBD1. CDR3 length: 13 amino acids. V lost 6 bases to trimming and J lost 7 bases; unmatched junction nucleotides: 5. Germline assignment: CDR1 KGHSH and CDR2 LQKENI. CDR3 coding DNA: TGTGCCAGCTCCGGGGACAGGGGCGGTGAAGCTTTCTTT. Amino acid sequence: CASSGDRGGEAFF.

The chain combines TRBV5-4 with TRBJ2-7; 7 bases are shared with TRBD1. The junction had 2 bases not matched to a gene; V was cut back by 0 bases and J by 2 bases. The CDR3 is 14 residues long. The germline V gene encodes CDR1 SGHNT and CDR2 YYREEE (reference sequence). The CDR3 region is CASSLEGAAYEQYF. The CDR3 coding sequence is TGTGCCAGCAGCTTGGAGGGGGCAGCCTACGAGCAGTACTTC. Looking up the rest from reference TRBV5-4 and TRBJ2-7 gives the full variable domain: ETGVTQSPTHLIKTRGQQVTLRCSSQSGHNTVSWYQQALGQGPQFIFQYYREEENGRGNFPPRFSGLQFPNYSSELNVNALELDDSALYLCASSLEGAAYEQYFGPGTRLTVT.

The rearrangement joins TRBV6-6 to TRBJ1-2, with a weak D call TRBD1 (6 bases). Trimming removed 6 bases from V and 4 bases from J, with 18 bases in between. From germline, CDR1 is MNHNY and CDR2 SVGAGI (reference sequence). The CDR3 runs 15 residues. CDR3 in DNA: TGTGCCAGCAGCCAACTTAACAGGGTTGCCTATGGCTACACCTTC. Protein sequence: CASSQLNRVAYGYTF.

J is TRBJ2-5 and V is TRBV11-2, with D possibly being TRBD1 (6 bases). CDR3 length: 14 amino acids. Trimming took off 5 bases at V and 2 bases at J, with 12 bases between the two ends. Per the germline V gene, CDR1 is SGHAT and CDR2 is FQNNGV. Here the CDR3 DNA reads TGTGCCAGCAGCGTGGGACAACTACAAGAGACCCAGTACTTC. Encoded protein: CASSVGQLQETQYF. The full variable domain, rest sourced from reference TRBV11-2 and TRBJ2-5, is EAGVAQSPRYKIIEKRQSVAFWCNPISGHATLYWYQQILGQGPKLLIQFQNNGVVDDSQLPKDRFSAERLKGVDSTLKIQPAKLEDSAVYLCASSVGQLQETQYFGPGTRLLVL.

This chain links TRBV7-6 with TRBJ1-1; unclear D gene. This CDR3 is built from 15 residues. CDR1 SGHVS and CDR2 FNYEAQ come from the germline V gene. V lost 7 bases and J lost 4, with 19 bases in between. The CDR3 spells CASTSGGRGGTEAFF. The DNA for the CDR3 is TGTGCCAGCACCTCGGGCGGGCGCGGAGGCACTGAAGCTTTCTTT.

This clone showed up just once. The chain is built from TRBV25-1 and TRBJ2-7; TRBD1 matches at 7 bases. Germline V gives CDR1 MGHDK, CDR2 SYGVNS. The CDR3 has 15 residues. J gave up 1 base and V 6 bases, and 9 bases lay outside the gene matches. The CDR3 nucleotides are TGTGCCAGCAGCGGATTTGAGGACAGGTCCTACGAGCAGTACTTC. This translates into CASSGFEDRSYEQYF.

As for this clone: Other DNA sequences in this sample translate to the same CDR3. The chain combines TRBV20-1 with TRBJ2-7, with TRBD1 matching 7 bases. Germline CDR1 reads DFQATT; CDR2 reads SNEGSKA (reference sequence). V lost 4 bases and J lost 3; bases outside the gene matches: 0. CDR3 length: 11 amino acids. CDR3 in DNA: TGCAGTGCTACAGGGGGCTACGAGCAGTACTTC. Translated, it gives CSATGGYEQYF.

The V gene is TRBV2, the J gene TRBJ2-3; the D gene is possibly TRBD1 (5 bases). CDR1 is SNHLY, CDR2 FYNNEI, per germline. This CDR3 comprises 13 residues. Trimming pared 4 bases from V and 4 bases from J, leaving 9 bases between. The CDR3 DNA reads TGTGCCAGCAGTGCCCAGGGCCCAGATACGCAGTATTTT. It translates to CASSAQGPDTQYF.

The chain uses TRBV5-1 and TRBJ1-1, with 7 bases matching TRBD1. This CDR3 spans 15 amino acids. V shed 4 bases, J shed 2 bases, and the junction held 8 bases outside the gene matches. Per the germline V gene, CDR1 is SGHRS and CDR2 is YFSETQ. The CDR3 sequence: CASSQNRDSNTEAFF. CDR3 DNA: TGCGCCAGCAGCCAAAACCGGGACAGCAACACTGAAGCTTTCTTT.

This clone was detected a few times. The chain couples TRBV7-2 to TRBJ2-1, with 9 bases matching TRBD2. Trimming took 5 bases from V and 2 from J; bases not matched to a gene: 4. The CDR3 runs 15 residues. CDR1 SGHTA and CDR2 FQGNSA come from the germline V gene. The CDR3 DNA reads TGTGCCAGCAGCCCGAAGCGGGGGGCCTACAATGAGCAGTTCTTC. Its protein product is CASSPKRGAYNEQFF.

The chain joins TRBV5-1 to TRBJ2-2; D gene ambiguous. The V end was cut by 0 bases, the J end by 2 bases, with 5 bases between. This CDR3 comprises 14 residues. Germline V lookup: CDR1 SGHRS, CDR2 YFSETQ. CDR3 region: CASSLGANTGELFF. As DNA, the CDR3 is TGCGCCAGCAGCTTGGGAGCAAACACCGGGGAGCTGTTTTTT.

This clone was observed a handful of times. This sequence joins TRBV6-4 and TRBJ2-1, with 9 bases matching TRBD2. The CDR3 has 15 amino acids. Germline CDR1 reads MRHNA; CDR2 reads SNTAGT. Unmatched junction bases numbered 5, after V lost 0 bases and J lost 8 bases. The DNA for the CDR3 is TGTGCCAGCAGTGACTCGTCTAGCGGGGCCCATGAGCAGTTCTTC. Its translation: CASSDSSSGAHEQFF.

The genes are TRBV6-6 and TRBJ2-5; D might be TRBD1 (6 bases). Trimming left V 2 bases short and J 1 base short, with 14 bases between. Germline V gene sequence: CDR1 MNHNY, CDR2 SVGAGI (reference sequence). This CDR3 comprises 16 residues. CDR3 DNA sequence: TGTGCCAGCAGTTACACTGGTGGGACAATCCAAGAGACCCAGTACTTC. This codes for CASSYTGGTIQETQYF.

The rearrangement links TRBV6-4 to TRBJ1-5; 10 nucleotides line up with TRBD1. The CDR3 contains 15 residues. Trimming at V came to 6 bases and at J to 3 bases, leaving 5 bases not matched to a gene. CDR1 is MRHNA and CDR2 is SNTAGT in the germline V gene. For the CDR3, the DNA is TGTGCCAGCAGGACAGGGGGCAAGAACAATCAGCCCCAGCATTTT. It specifies CASRTGGKNNQPQHF.

In its sample, this clone was seen a few times. The J gene is TRBJ2-7, the V gene TRBV18, with a possible D match to TRBD1 (5 bases). With 2 bases removed from V and 6 bases from J, the gap between germline ends came to 11 bases. The germline V gene encodes CDR1 KGHSH and CDR2 LQKENI. The CDR3 runs to 13 residues. The CDR3 here is CASSPEGRGEQYF. The CDR3 nucleotides read TGTGCCAGCTCACCAGAAGGTAGGGGCGAGCAGTACTTC.

This chain joins TRBV6-5 and TRBJ2-7, with 7 bases aligning to TRBD1. The CDR3 has 14 amino acids. The V gene end was trimmed by 10 bases and the J gene end by 7 bases; junction bases not matched to a gene: 16. CDR1 is MNHEY, CDR2 SVGAGI, per germline. The CDR3 spells CAIRDSLFSGEQYF. As DNA, the CDR3 is TGTGCCATCCGGGACAGCCTATTTTCGGGGGAGCAGTACTTC.

The chain links TRBV6-5 to TRBJ2-7, with D tentatively TRBD2 (5 bases). CDR1 is MNHEY, CDR2 SVGAGI, per germline. V was clipped by 5 bases and J by 4 bases, with 15 bases between them. The CDR3 contains 14 residues. CDR3 region: CASSPGLKKYEQYF. DNA for the CDR3: TGTGCCAGCAGTCCAGGACTCAAAAAGTACGAGCAGTACTTC.